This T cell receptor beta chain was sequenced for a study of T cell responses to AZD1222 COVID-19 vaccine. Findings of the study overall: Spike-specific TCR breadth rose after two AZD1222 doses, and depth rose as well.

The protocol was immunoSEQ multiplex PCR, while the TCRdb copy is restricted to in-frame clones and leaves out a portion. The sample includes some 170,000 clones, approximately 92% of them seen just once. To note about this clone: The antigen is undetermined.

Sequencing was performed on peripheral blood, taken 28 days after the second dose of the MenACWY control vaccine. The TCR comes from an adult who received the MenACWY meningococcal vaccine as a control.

The CDR3 nucleotides read TGTGCCAGCAGCGTACGGGACAGCCGTAACTATGGCTACACCTTC. Its translation: CASSVRDSRNYGYTF. The rearrangement joins TRBV9 to TRBJ1-2, with TRBD1 matching over 7 bases. Germline V gene data show CDR1 as SGDLS and CDR2 as YYNGEE. V was clipped by 1 base and J by 1 base; unmatched bases: 4. This CDR3 comprises 15 residues. Filled out from reference TRBV9 and TRBJ1-2, the complete variable domain reads DSGVTQTPKHLITATGQRVTLRCSPRSGDLSVYWYQQSLDQGLQFLIQYYNGEERAKGNILERFSAQQFPDLHSELNLSSLELGDSALYFCASSVRDSRNYGYTFGSGTRLTVV.